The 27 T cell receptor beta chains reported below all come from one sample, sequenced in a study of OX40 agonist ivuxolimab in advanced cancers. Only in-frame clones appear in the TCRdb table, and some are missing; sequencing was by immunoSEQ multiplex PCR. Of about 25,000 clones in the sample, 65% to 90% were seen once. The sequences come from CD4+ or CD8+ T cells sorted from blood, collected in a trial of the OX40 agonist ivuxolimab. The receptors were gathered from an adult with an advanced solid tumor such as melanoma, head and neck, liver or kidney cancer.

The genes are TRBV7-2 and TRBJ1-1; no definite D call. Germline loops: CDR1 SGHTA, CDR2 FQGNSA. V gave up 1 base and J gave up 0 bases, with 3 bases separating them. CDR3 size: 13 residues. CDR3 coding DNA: TGTGCCAGCAGCTTAGTTGTGAACACTGAAGCTTTCTTT. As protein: CASSLVVNTEAFF.

CDR3 amino acids: CASSYSSRAGHEQYF. The CDR3 DNA follows: TGTGCCAGCAGTTACTCATCAAGGGCCGGTCACGAGCAGTACTTC. The chain couples TRBV6-5 to TRBJ2-7; D call uncertain. Trimming removed 0 bases at V and 5 bases at J, with 14 bases between. The CDR3 runs 15 residues. CDR1 and CDR2 (germline): MNHEY, SVGAGI.

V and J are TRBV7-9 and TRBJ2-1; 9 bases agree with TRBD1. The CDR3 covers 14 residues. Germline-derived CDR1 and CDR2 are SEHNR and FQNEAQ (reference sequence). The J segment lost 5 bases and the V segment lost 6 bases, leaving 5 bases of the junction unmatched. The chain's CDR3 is CASRGQGFNNEQFF. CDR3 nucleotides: TGTGCCAGCAGAGGACAGGGGTTTAACAATGAGCAGTTCTTC.

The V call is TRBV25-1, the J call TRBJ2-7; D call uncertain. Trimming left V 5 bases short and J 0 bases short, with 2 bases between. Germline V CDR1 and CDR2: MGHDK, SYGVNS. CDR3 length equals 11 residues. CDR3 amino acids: CASSTSYEQYF. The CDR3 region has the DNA TGTGCCAGCAGTACCTCCTACGAGCAGTACTTC.

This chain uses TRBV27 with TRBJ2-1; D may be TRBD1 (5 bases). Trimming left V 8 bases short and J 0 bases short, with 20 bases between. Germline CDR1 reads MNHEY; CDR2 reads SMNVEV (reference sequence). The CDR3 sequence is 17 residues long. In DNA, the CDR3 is TGTGCCAGCTCTTACAGGCCCCTCTTTAGCTCCTACAATGAGCAGTTCTTC. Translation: CASSYRPLFSSYNEQFF.

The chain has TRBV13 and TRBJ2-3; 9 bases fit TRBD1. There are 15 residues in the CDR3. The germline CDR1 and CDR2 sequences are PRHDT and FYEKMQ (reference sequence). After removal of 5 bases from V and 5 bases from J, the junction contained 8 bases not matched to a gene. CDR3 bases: TGTGCCAGCAGCGCCTGGGACAGGGCGGTAGATACGCAGTATTTT. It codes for CASSAWDRAVDTQYF.

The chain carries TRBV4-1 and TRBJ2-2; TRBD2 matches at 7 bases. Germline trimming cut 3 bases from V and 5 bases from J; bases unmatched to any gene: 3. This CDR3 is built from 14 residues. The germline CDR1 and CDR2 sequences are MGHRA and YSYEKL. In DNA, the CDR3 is TGCGCCAGCAGCCACACTAGCGCTACCGGGGAGCTGTTTTTT. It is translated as CASSHTSATGELFF.

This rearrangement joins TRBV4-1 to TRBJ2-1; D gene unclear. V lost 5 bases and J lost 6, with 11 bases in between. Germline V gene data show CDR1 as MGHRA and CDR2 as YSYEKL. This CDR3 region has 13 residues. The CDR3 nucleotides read TGCGCCAGCAGCAACAGTCCGGGCAATGAGCAGTTCTTC. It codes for CASSNSPGNEQFF.

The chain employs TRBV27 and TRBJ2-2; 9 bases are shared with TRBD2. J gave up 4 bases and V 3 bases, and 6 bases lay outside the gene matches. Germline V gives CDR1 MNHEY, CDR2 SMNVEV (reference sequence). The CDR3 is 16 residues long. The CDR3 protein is CASSFSSSGGTGELFF. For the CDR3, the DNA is TGTGCCAGCAGTTTCTCGAGTAGCGGGGGCACCGGGGAGCTGTTTTTT.

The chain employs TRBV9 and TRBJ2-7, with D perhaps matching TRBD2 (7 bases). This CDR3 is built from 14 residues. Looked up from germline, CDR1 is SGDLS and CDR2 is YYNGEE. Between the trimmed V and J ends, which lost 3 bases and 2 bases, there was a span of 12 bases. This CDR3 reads CASSEGGAPYEQYF. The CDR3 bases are TGTGCCAGCAGCGAAGGGGGGGCACCCTACGAGCAGTACTTC.

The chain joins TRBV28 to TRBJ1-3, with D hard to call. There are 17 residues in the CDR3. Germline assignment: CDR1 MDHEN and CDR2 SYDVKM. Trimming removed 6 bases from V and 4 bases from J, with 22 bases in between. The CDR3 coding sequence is TGTGCCAGCAGCGGTCTTGGGGTCCGCTGGGAGGGAAACACCATATATTTT. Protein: CASSGLGVRWEGNTIYF.

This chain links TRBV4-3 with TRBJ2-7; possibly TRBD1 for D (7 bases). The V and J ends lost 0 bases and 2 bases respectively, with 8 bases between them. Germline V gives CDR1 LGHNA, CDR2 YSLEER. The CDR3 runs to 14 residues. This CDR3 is CASSQDRGAYEQYF. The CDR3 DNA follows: TGCGCCAGCAGCCAAGACAGGGGGGCCTACGAGCAGTACTTC.

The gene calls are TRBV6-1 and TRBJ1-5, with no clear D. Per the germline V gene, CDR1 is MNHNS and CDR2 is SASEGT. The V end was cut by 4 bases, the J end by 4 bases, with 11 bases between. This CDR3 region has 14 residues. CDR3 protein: CASSAYYINQPQHF. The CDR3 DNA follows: TGTGCCAGCAGTGCATACTATATTAATCAGCCCCAGCATTTT.

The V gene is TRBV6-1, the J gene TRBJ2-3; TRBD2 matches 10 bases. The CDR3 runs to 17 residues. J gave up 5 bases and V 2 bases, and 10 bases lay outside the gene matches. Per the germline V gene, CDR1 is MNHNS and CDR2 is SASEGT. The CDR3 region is CASSERIAGGGKDTQYF. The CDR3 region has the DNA TGTGCCAGCAGTGAAAGGATAGCGGGAGGAGGGAAAGATACGCAGTATTTT.

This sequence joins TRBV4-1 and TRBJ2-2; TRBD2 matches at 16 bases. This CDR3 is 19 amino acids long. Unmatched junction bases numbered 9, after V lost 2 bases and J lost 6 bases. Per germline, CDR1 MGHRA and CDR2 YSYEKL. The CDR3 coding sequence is TGCGCCAGCAGCCAACCGGGACTAGCGGGAGGGCCATCGTCCGGGGAGCTGTTTTTT. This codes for CASSQPGLAGGPSSGELFF.

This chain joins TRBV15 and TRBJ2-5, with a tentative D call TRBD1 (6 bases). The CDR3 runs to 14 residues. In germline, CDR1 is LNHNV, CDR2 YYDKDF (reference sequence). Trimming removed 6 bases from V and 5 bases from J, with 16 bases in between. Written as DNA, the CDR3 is TGTGCCACCAGTCTAGGGGGAGCTGGGGAGACCCAGTACTTC. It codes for CATSLGGAGETQYF. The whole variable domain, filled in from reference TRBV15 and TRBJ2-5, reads DAMVIQNPRYQVTQFGKPVTLSCSQTLNHNVMYWYQQKSSQAPKLLFHYYDKDFNNEADTPDNFQSRRPNTSFCFLDIRSPGLGDTAMYLCATSLGGAGETQYFGPGTRLLVL.

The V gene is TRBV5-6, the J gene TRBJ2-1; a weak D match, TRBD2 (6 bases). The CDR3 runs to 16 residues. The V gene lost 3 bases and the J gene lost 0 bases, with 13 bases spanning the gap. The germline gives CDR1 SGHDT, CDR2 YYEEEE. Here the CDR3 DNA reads TGTGCCAGCAGCTGGCGGGACGGCAGCTCCTACAATGAGCAGTTCTTC. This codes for CASSWRDGSSYNEQFF. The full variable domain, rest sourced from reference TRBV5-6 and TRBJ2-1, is DAGVTQSPTHLIKTRGQQVTLRCSPKSGHDTVSWYQQALGQGPQFIFQYYEEEERQRGNFPDRFSGHQFPNYSSELNVNALLLGDSALYLCASSWRDGSSYNEQFFGPGTRLTVL.

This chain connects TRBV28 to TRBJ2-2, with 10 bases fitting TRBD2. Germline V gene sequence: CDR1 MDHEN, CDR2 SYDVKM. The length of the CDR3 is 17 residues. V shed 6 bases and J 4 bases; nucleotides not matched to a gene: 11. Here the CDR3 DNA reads TGTGCCAGCAGCCCTTTCCTAGCGGGAGTGTCCACCGGGGAGCTGTTTTTT. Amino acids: CASSPFLAGVSTGELFF.

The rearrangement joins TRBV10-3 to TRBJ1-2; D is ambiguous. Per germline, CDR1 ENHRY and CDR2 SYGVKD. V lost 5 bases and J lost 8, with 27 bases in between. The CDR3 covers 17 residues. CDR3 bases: TGTGCCATCAGTTTTTGGACCGGGGATGAGCGCCGTGGGGGCTACACCTTC. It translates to CAISFWTGDERRGGYTF.

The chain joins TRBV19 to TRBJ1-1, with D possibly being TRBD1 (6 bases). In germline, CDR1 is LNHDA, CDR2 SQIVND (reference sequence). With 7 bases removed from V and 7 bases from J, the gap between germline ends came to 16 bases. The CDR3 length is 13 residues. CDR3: CASIWSGAGEAFF. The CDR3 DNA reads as TGTGCCAGTATTTGGTCGGGGGCAGGTGAAGCTTTCTTT.

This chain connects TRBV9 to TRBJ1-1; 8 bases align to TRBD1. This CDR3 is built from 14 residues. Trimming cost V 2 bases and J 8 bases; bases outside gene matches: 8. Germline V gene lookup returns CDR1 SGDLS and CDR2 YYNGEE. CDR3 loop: CASSVGQGFSEAFF. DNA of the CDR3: TGTGCCAGCAGCGTCGGACAGGGATTCTCCGAAGCTTTCTTT.

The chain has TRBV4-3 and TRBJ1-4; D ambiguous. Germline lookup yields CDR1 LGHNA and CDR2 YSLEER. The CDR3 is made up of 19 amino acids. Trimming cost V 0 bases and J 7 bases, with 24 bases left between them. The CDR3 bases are TGCGCCAGCAGCCAAGATTGGCAGGTTCTTTTGCAGTATGGTGAAAAACTGTTTTTT. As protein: CASSQDWQVLLQYGEKLFF.

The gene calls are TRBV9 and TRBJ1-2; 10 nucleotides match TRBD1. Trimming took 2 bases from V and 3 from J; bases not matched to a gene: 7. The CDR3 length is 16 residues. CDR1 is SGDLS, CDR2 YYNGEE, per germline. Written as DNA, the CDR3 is TGTGCCAGCAGCGTGGCAAGGACAGGGGGACACTATGGCTACACCTTC. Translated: CASSVARTGGHYGYTF.

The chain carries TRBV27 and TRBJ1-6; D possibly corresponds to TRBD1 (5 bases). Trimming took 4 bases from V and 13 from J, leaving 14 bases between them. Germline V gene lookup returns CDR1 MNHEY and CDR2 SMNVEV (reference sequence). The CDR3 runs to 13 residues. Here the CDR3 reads CASSSGGLRPLHF. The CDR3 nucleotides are TGTGCCAGCAGTTCCGGGGGGTTAAGGCCCCTCCACTTT.

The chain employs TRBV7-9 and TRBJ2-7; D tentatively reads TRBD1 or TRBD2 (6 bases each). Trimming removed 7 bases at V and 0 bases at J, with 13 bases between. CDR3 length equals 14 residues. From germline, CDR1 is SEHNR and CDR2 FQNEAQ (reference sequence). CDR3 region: CASTLPGASYEQYF. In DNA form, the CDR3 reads TGTGCCAGCACCTTGCCGGGGGCCTCCTACGAGCAGTACTTC.

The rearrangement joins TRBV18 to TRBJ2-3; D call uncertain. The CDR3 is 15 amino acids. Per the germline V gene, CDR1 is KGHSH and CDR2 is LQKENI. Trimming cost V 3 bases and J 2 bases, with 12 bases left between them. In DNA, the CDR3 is TGTGCCAGCTCACCCACAGCCACCGACACAGATACGCAGTATTTT. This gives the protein CASSPTATDTDTQYF.

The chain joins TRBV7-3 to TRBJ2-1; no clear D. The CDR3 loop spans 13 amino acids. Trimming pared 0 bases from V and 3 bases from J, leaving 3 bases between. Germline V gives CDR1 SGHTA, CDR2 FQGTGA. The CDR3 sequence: CASSLTFYNEQFF. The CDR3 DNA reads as TGTGCCAGCAGCTTAACTTTCTACAATGAGCAGTTCTTC.